The rows below give T cell receptor beta chains drawn from one sample of a study of Ad26.COV2.S vaccination and SARS-CoV-2 variants. Libraries were prepared by immunoSEQ multiplex PCR; TCRdb keeps only in-frame clonotypes and omits some of them. Of about 350,000 clones listed, about 88% are singletons. The sequenced sample was peripheral blood, obtained in a trial of Ad26.COV2.S vaccine versus placebo. The source of these receptors is a person between 18 and 60 years old who received the Ad26.COV2.S COVID-19 vaccine or a placebo. Each CDR3 is given with its conserved first and last residue. A D gene is named only where the DNA matches it firmly. Clone size is not always given. Where it is, it says once, few, many or a class for expanded clones.

D: TRBD1
size: NA
J: TRBJ1-5
V: TRBV4-2
DNA: TGTGCCAGCAGCCGAGACCTAACGGACCGGGACAGCTATCTGTATAGCAATCAGCCCCAGCATTTT
CDR3: CASSRDLTDRDSYLYSNQPQHF

D: NA
size: NA
J: TRBJ1-5
V: TRBV9
DNA: TGTGCCAGCAGCGCGACAGGCCATAGCAATCAGCCCCAGCATTTT
CDR3: CASSATGHSNQPQHF

D: TRBD1
size: NA
J: TRBJ1-1
V: TRBV6-5
DNA: TGTGCCAGCAGTTACCTACAGGGGGGGACTGAAGCTTTCTTT
CDR3: CASSYLQGGTEAFF

D: NA
size: NA
J: TRBJ2-2
V: TRBV19
DNA: TGTGCCAGTAGTGATCCTGCGATGGGAATCGGGGAGCTGTTTTTT
CDR3: CASSDPAMGIGELFF

D: TRBD1
size: NA
J: TRBJ1-6
V: TRBV19
DNA: TGTGCCAGTAGCCAAGGCGGGACAGGGGGCCCACCCCTCCACTTT
CDR3: CASSQGGTGGPPLHF

D: NA
size: NA
J: TRBJ2-5
V: TRBV7-3
DNA: TGTGCCAGCAGCGTAACAGGTCCCCGGGAGACCCAGTACTTC
CDR3: CASSVTGPRETQYF

D: TRBD1
size: NA
J: TRBJ2-7
V: TRBV6-5
DNA: TGTGCCAGCAGACAGGGGGCGACTTCCTACGAGCAGTACTTC
CDR3: CASRQGATSYEQYF

D: NA
size: NA
J: TRBJ2-2
V: TRBV7-3
DNA: TGTGCCAGCAGCTCATTCGGGGGTCCCGGGGAGCTGTTTTTT
CDR3: CASSSFGGPGELFF

D: NA
size: NA
J: TRBJ1-2
V: TRBV7-8
DNA: TGTGCCAGCAGCCTCCACCTTTTCGTTGGTGGCTACACCTTC
CDR3: CASSLHLFVGGYTF

D: NA
size: NA
J: TRBJ1-5
V: TRBV5-8
DNA: TGTGCCAGCAGCTTGGTAGGGGGGATAGAGGGCAATCAGCCCCAGCATTTT
CDR3: CASSLVGGIEGNQPQHF

D: TRBD2
size: NA
J: TRBJ2-2
V: TRBV11-3
DNA: TGTGCCAGCACTAGCGGGAGTAAAGCCGGGGAGCTGTTTTTT
CDR3: CASTSGSKAGELFF

D: NA
size: NA
J: TRBJ2-2
V: TRBV29-1
DNA: TGCAGCGTTCTACATGGGCCGGGGGAGCTGTTTTTT
CDR3: CSVLHGPGELFF

D: NA
size: NA
J: TRBJ2-1
V: TRBV5-1
DNA: TGCGCCAGCAGCTTTGGGGGGCGGGGAGCCTACAATGAGCAGTTCTTC
CDR3: CASSFGGRGAYNEQFF

D: TRBD1
size: NA
J: TRBJ1-1
V: TRBV6-2/TRBV6-3
DNA: TGTGCCAGCAGCCCCTTACGGGACAGGGCATGGGACACTGAAGCTTTCTTT
CDR3: CASSPLRDRAWDTEAFF

D: NA
size: NA
J: TRBJ2-3
V: TRBV7-3
DNA: TGTGCCAGCAGCTTAAGTTTAGGGGGCACAGATACGCAGTATTTT
CDR3: CASSLSLGGTDTQYF

D: NA
size: NA
J: TRBJ2-5
V: TRBV15
DNA: TGTGCCACCAGCAGGGCGTCCGAGACCCAGTACTTC
CDR3: CATSRASETQYF

D: NA
size: once
J: TRBJ1-1
V: TRBV7-3
DNA: TGTGCCAGCAGTATAAGTGGGAACACTGAAGCTTTCTTT
CDR3: CASSISGNTEAFF

D: TRBD2
size: NA
J: TRBJ2-1
V: TRBV24-1
DNA: TGTGCCACCAGTGTTACTAGCGGGATCGGGGATGAGCAGTTCTTC
CDR3: CATSVTSGIGDEQFF

D: NA
size: NA
J: TRBJ1-2
V: TRBV6-5
DNA: TGTGCCAGCAGGCGGGACTCCCTTAACTATGGCTACACCTTC
CDR3: CASRRDSLNYGYTF

D: NA
size: NA
J: TRBJ2-5
V: TRBV11-3
DNA: TGTGCCAGCAGCCGTGGACCCGGCCAAGAGACCCAGTACTTC
CDR3: CASSRGPGQETQYF

D: TRBD1
size: once
J: TRBJ1-6
V: TRBV10-2
DNA: TGCGCCAGCAGTGAGCTGGGCCAGGGGGATTCACCCCTCCACTTT
CDR3: CASSELGQGDSPLHF

D: NA
size: NA
J: TRBJ2-1
V: TRBV3-1/TRBV3-2
DNA: TGTGCCAGCAGCGTCCCCGGGACCCGATACAATGAGCAGTTCTTC
CDR3: CASSVPGTRYNEQFF

D: NA
size: NA
J: TRBJ1-3
V: TRBV19
DNA: TGTGCCAGTATTGGGAACCTTAGGGGTTACCGAAACACCATATATTTT
CDR3: CASIGNLRGYRNTIYF

D: NA
size: NA
J: TRBJ1-3
V: TRBV7-2
DNA: TGTGCCAGCAGCTTATTTGTCTCTGGAAACACCATATATTTT
CDR3: CASSLFVSGNTIYF

D: NA
size: NA
J: TRBJ1-3
V: TRBV6-5
DNA: TGTGCCAGCAGTTACGGGGGGGACTCTGGAAACACCATATATTTT
CDR3: CASSYGGDSGNTIYF

D: NA
size: NA
J: TRBJ1-4
V: TRBV25-1
DNA: TGTGCCAGCAGGGAGACAGGAGCAACTAATGAAAAACTGTTTTTT
CDR3: CASRETGATNEKLFF

D: NA
size: NA
J: TRBJ1-1
V: TRBV30
DNA: TGTGCCTGTTGGACAGCTAACACTGAAGCTTTCTTT
CDR3: CACWTANTEAFF

D: NA
size: NA
J: TRBJ2-1
V: TRBV7-8
DNA: TGTGCCAGCAGCCCTTTAGGGGGGGGGTTGAGTGAGCAGTTCTTC
CDR3: CASSPLGGGLSEQFF

D: TRBD1
size: NA
J: TRBJ2-1
V: TRBV7-2
DNA: TGTGCCAGCAGCCGTAACCACATCCGGGACAGAAGCTACAATGAGCAGTTCTTC
CDR3: CASSRNHIRDRSYNEQFF

D: TRBD1
size: NA
J: TRBJ2-3
V: TRBV30
DNA: TGTGCCTGGTCAAGGGGGCGAACAGATACGCAGTATTTT
CDR3: CAWSRGRTDTQYF

D: TRBD1
size: NA
J: TRBJ2-2
V: TRBV6-2/TRBV6-3
DNA: TGTGCCAGCAGCCCCAATACAGGGGTCGGGGAGCTGTTTTTT
CDR3: CASSPNTGVGELFF

D: NA
size: NA
J: TRBJ1-1
V: TRBV2
DNA: TGTGCCAGCATGAGGGTCGGGGGGACTGAAGCTTTCTTT
CDR3: CASMRVGGTEAFF

D: NA
size: NA
J: TRBJ1-6
V: TRBV30
DNA: TGTGCCTGGAGTGTACAGGGTGACGCCTGGAATTCACCCCTCCACTTT
CDR3: CAWSVQGDAWNSPLHF

D: NA
size: few
J: TRBJ2-5
V: TRBV9
DNA: TGTGCCAGCAGCGTAGCTTTGCGGACAACCCAAGAGACCCAGTACTTC
CDR3: CASSVALRTTQETQYF

D: TRBD1
size: NA
J: TRBJ2-7
V: TRBV27
DNA: TGTGCCGCCAGGGGGTCGGGGCGGAGCTCCTACGAGCAGTACTTC
CDR3: CAARGSGRSSYEQYF

D: NA
size: NA
J: TRBJ1-1
V: TRBV6-5
DNA: TGTGCCAGCAGTTACCCGAGGAGAGGTGAAGCTTTCTTT
CDR3: CASSYPRRGEAFF

D: TRBD1
size: once
J: TRBJ2-3
V: TRBV9
DNA: TGTGCCAGCAGCTTACAGGGGGCAGGTACAGATACGCAGTATTTT
CDR3: CASSLQGAGTDTQYF

D: NA
size: NA
J: TRBJ1-4
V: TRBV19
DNA: TGTGCCAGTAGTATAAGGGTGACTAATGAAAAACTGTTTTTT
CDR3: CASSIRVTNEKLFF

D: NA
size: NA
J: TRBJ2-1
V: TRBV27
DNA: TGTGCCAGCAGTACCTTATTTCAGGGACTGTACAATGAGCAGTTCTTC
CDR3: CASSTLFQGLYNEQFF

D: NA
size: once
J: TRBJ2-2
V: TRBV7-9
DNA: TGTGCCAGCAGCCCCGCCCGTGGGAACACCGGGGAGCTGTTTTTT
CDR3: CASSPARGNTGELFF

D: TRBD1
size: NA
J: TRBJ2-5
V: TRBV7-9
DNA: TGTGCCAGCAGCTTAGCGGGACAGGGAACAGAGACCCAGTACTTC
CDR3: CASSLAGQGTETQYF

D: NA
size: NA
J: TRBJ2-7
V: TRBV12-5
DNA: TGTGCTAGTGGTACGACAGGAGGATCCTCCGAGCAGTACTTC
CDR3: CASGTTGGSSEQYF

D: NA
size: once
J: TRBJ1-5
V: TRBV9
DNA: TGTGCCAGCAGCGTAGATGGCACGAGCAATCAGCCCCAGCATTTT
CDR3: CASSVDGTSNQPQHF

D: NA
size: NA
J: TRBJ1-3
V: TRBV4-1
DNA: TGCGCCAGCAGCCAAGTTGAAGCCGGCTCTGGAAACACCATATATTTT
CDR3: CASSQVEAGSGNTIYF

D: NA
size: NA
J: TRBJ1-5
V: TRBV7-3
DNA: TGTGCCAGCAGCTTAACTTGGAATCAGCCCCAGCATTTT
CDR3: CASSLTWNQPQHF

D: NA
size: NA
J: TRBJ2-7
V: TRBV5-1
DNA: TGCGCCAGCAGCACCGACTGGGGGGGCCCATACGAGCAGTACTTC
CDR3: CASSTDWGGPYEQYF

D: TRBD2
size: NA
J: TRBJ2-1
V: TRBV6-1
DNA: TGTGCCAGCAGTGCTCCTAGCGGAGGCTCCTACAATGAGCAGTTCTTC
CDR3: CASSAPSGGSYNEQFF

D: NA
size: NA
J: TRBJ2-7
V: TRBV20-1
DNA: TGCAGTGCTAGTCAGTTGTGGAGGAAAGATGAGCAGTACTTC
CDR3: CSASQLWRKDEQYF

D: NA
size: NA
J: TRBJ2-3
V: TRBV6-5
DNA: TGTGCCAGCAGTACCTCCCTGGAGAATACGCAGTATTTT
CDR3: CASSTSLENTQYF

D: TRBD1
size: NA
J: TRBJ2-6
V: TRBV25-1
DNA: TGTGCCTCCAGACCCCCGGGACAGCGAAATCCCGGGGCCAACGTCCTGACTTTC
CDR3: CASRPPGQRNPGANVLTF

D: NA
size: NA
J: TRBJ2-5
V: TRBV11-2
DNA: TGTGCCAGCAGCTTACTGCGGGCAGGAGGTCAAGAGACCCAGTACTTC
CDR3: CASSLLRAGGQETQYF

D: NA
size: NA
J: TRBJ2-1
V: TRBV11-2
DNA: TGTGCCAGCAGCCCACTCTTAAAGTACGGTGAGCAGTTCTTC
CDR3: CASSPLLKYGEQFF

D: NA
size: NA
J: TRBJ2-7
V: TRBV6-4
DNA: TGTGCCAGCAGTGAAAATTGGCCGGGTCCCTACGAGCAGTACTTC
CDR3: CASSENWPGPYEQYF

D: NA
size: NA
J: TRBJ1-2
V: TRBV6-2/TRBV6-3
DNA: TGTGCCAGCAGCCCTCGGGGGGCTTATGGCTACACCTTC
CDR3: CASSPRGAYGYTF

D: NA
size: NA
J: TRBJ1-1
V: TRBV7-3
DNA: TGTGCCAGCATAAGAGAAACTCGGAGCTTGAACACTGAAGCTTTCTTT
CDR3: CASIRETRSLNTEAFF